The clone carrying this TCR beta chain was seen once. What it binds is not known. The V gene end was trimmed by 3 bases and the J gene end by 3 bases; junction bases not matched to a gene: 13. The CDR3 totals 18 residues. In germline, CDR1 is MNHNS, CDR2 SASEGT. The data were obtained in a study of breast tumors, draining lymph nodes, adjacent tissues. Study findings and constraints: Most tumor T cells seemingly derive from lymph node, then expand in tumor.

TCRdb passed the multiplex PCR reads through MiXCR, listing each CDR3 protein once. The sample shows roughly 32,000 distinct CDR3 sequences, 30% to 45% of them seen only once. The sequence came from a female donor with breast cancer. Some clones in this sample may be carry-over from other donors' samples. The genes are TRBV6-1 and TRBJ2-7; 11 positions agree with TRBD1. Sequencing was performed on breast tumor tissue. The CDR3 sequence is CASSDATSGTGGGYEQYF. CDR3 DNA: TGTGCCAGCAGTGACGCAACCTCCGGGACAGGGGGAGGCTACGAGCAGTACTTC.